Below, 16 T cell receptor beta chains from the same sample are listed, as sequenced in a study of T cells in localized non-small cell lung cancer. Only in-frame clones appear in the TCRdb table, and some are missing; sequencing was by immunoSEQ multiplex PCR. The sample holds around 50,000 clones, 86% seen once. Sample: peripheral blood, taken before any cancer treatment. The source of these receptors is a woman aged 35 to 70 with stage I lung adenocarcinoma.

The chain joins TRBV5-5 to TRBJ1-2; D unresolved. This CDR3 comprises 15 residues. V lost 2 bases to trimming and J lost 7 bases, with 18 bases between them. Germline-derived CDR1 and CDR2 are SGHKS and YYEKEE (reference sequence). In DNA, the CDR3 is TGTGCCAGCAGCTTTCATGACCCAATCGGCGGTGGCTACACCTTC. This encodes CASSFHDPIGGGYTF.

This chain joins TRBV7-2 and TRBJ1-2; weak D call: TRBD1 (5 bases). Trimming left V 4 bases short and J 2 bases short, with 14 bases between. The CDR3 sequence is 15 residues long. Germline V gene sequence: CDR1 SGHTA, CDR2 FQGNSA. Written as DNA, the CDR3 is TGTGCCAGCAGCTCCCCCTCGGGACGGAACTATGGCTACACCTTC. Protein sequence: CASSSPSGRNYGYTF.

This clone appeared a few times. The J gene is TRBJ1-3, the V gene TRBV9; D is uncertain. The CDR3 spans 14 residues. Germline loops: CDR1 SGDLS, CDR2 YYNGEE. V shed 3 bases and J shed 2 bases, with 9 bases lying between them. The CDR3 is CASSAAATGNTIYF. In DNA, the CDR3 is TGTGCCAGCAGCGCAGCAGCAACTGGAAACACCATATATTTT. The full variable domain, its missing parts supplied by reference TRBV9 and TRBJ1-3, is DSGVTQTPKHLITATGQRVTLRCSPRSGDLSVYWYQQSLDQGLQFLIQYYNGEERAKGNILERFSAQQFPDLHSELNLSSLELGDSALYFCASSAAATGNTIYFGEGSWLTVV.

CDR3 sequence: CASSEVGGQETQYF. The CDR3 nucleotides read TGTGCCAGCAGTGAAGTCGGGGGCCAAGAGACCCAGTACTTC. This rearrangement joins TRBV6-1 to TRBJ2-5, with a tentative D call TRBD2 (6 bases). V was clipped by 1 base and J by 1 base, with 7 bases between them. CDR1 is MNHNS, CDR2 SASEGT, per germline. The CDR3 length is 14 residues.

The chain has TRBV6-6 and TRBJ1-2; the match to TRBD1 covers 8 bases. V dropped 5 bases and J dropped 4; count of bases not matched to a gene: 6. CDR1 and CDR2 (germline): MNHNY, SVGAGI (reference sequence). This CDR3 spans 14 amino acids. The CDR3 region has the DNA TGTGCCAGCAGTCCGGACAGGGCGGGCTATGGCTACACCTTC. As protein: CASSPDRAGYGYTF.

This clone was detected only once. The V and J genes are TRBV11-2 and TRBJ2-1; D may be TRBD1 or TRBD2 (5 bases each). This CDR3 has 15 amino acids. Trimming shortened V by 6 bases and J by 3 bases, and 15 bases separated the two germline ends. The germline CDR1 and CDR2 sequences are SGHAT and FQNNGV. Written as DNA, the CDR3 is TGTGCCAGCAGACCACCGGGACGGAACTACAATGAGCAGTTCTTC. Translated, it gives CASRPPGRNYNEQFF. Using reference TRBV11-2 and TRBJ2-1 for the parts outside the CDR3, the full variable domain is EAGVAQSPRYKIIEKRQSVAFWCNPISGHATLYWYQQILGQGPKLLIQFQNNGVVDDSQLPKDRFSAERLKGVDSTLKIQPAKLEDSAVYLCASRPPGRNYNEQFFGPGTRLTVL.

This chain connects TRBV7-2 to TRBJ2-7, with TRBD2 as a possible D gene (7 bases). The CDR3 is made up of 17 amino acids. Trimming took off 0 bases at V and 1 base at J, with 16 bases between the two ends. CDR1 is SGHTA and CDR2 is FQGNSA in the germline V gene. The CDR3 here is CASSLASLGGGSYEQYF. The CDR3 DNA sequence: TGTGCCAGCAGCTTAGCGTCGTTAGGGGGGGGGTCCTACGAGCAGTACTTC.

This rearrangement joins TRBV9 to TRBJ1-4; perhaps TRBD1 as D (6 bases). V dropped 4 bases and J dropped 4 bases, with 11 bases sitting between them. Germline V gives CDR1 SGDLS, CDR2 YYNGEE. The CDR3 covers 14 residues. DNA for the CDR3: TGTGCCAGCAGCAAGGACAGAATTAATGAAAAACTGTTTTTT. Translation: CASSKDRINEKLFF.

Concerning this clone itself: The sample holds other DNA sequences that translate to the same CDR3. This chain links TRBV6-5 with TRBJ1-5; TRBD1 aligns across 8 bases. The CDR3 totals 15 residues. J gave up 2 bases and V 6 bases, and 6 bases lay outside the gene matches. Germline CDR1 and CDR2: MNHEY and SVGAGI. CDR3 sequence reads: CASSLDRGGNQPQHF. The CDR3 nucleotides read TGTGCCAGCAGCCTCGACAGGGGAGGCAATCAGCCCCAGCATTTT.

The genes are TRBV5-1 and TRBJ2-5; D is perhaps TRBD2 (5 bases). Trimming removed 0 bases at V and 5 bases at J, with 17 bases between. The CDR3 totals 16 residues. CDR1 and CDR2 (germline): SGHRS, YFSETQ. The CDR3 reads CASSLVRGLPGETQYF. The DNA for the CDR3 is TGCGCCAGCAGCTTGGTAAGAGGACTCCCGGGGGAGACCCAGTACTTC.

This clone was recorded once. This sequence joins TRBV4-1 and TRBJ2-7; the D is unclear. The CDR3 is 12 residues long. Germline CDR1 is MGHRA and CDR2 is YSYEKL. The V gene lost 0 bases and the J gene lost 7 bases, with 7 bases spanning the gap. CDR3 loop: CASSQEGREQYF. CDR3 DNA: TGCGCCAGCAGCCAAGAGGGAAGGGAGCAGTACTTC.

This chain connects TRBV23-1 to TRBJ2-3; 8 nucleotides align to TRBD2. TRBV23-1 is an ORF, with its function uncertain. Trimming removed 7 bases from V and 6 bases from J; junction bases left unmatched: 3. This CDR3 is built from 12 residues. The CDR3 sequence: CASNSGKDTQYF. CDR3 sequence (DNA): TGCGCCAGCAATAGCGGGAAGGATACGCAGTATTTT.

The chain couples TRBV6-5 to TRBJ1-2; D call uncertain. V was trimmed by 0 bases and J by 6 bases, leaving 5 bases between them. The CDR3 is made up of 12 amino acids. Germline V gene lookup returns CDR1 MNHEY and CDR2 SVGAGI. CDR3 DNA sequence: TGTGCCAGCAGTTACTCTGGGAATGGCTACACCTTC. Protein sequence: CASSYSGNGYTF.

The V gene is TRBV5-1, the J gene TRBJ2-3; perhaps TRBD2 as D (5 bases). V shed 4 bases and J shed 5 bases, with 5 bases lying between them. Germline V gene lookup returns CDR1 SGHRS and CDR2 YFSETQ. The CDR3 extends over 11 amino acids. Written as DNA, the CDR3 is TGCGCCAGCAGCGAGGGAGATACGCAGTATTTT. It specifies CASSEGDTQYF.

This chain joins TRBV16 and TRBJ1-1; maybe TRBD1 (5 bases). CDR3 length: 13 residues. V was shortened by 0 bases and J by 11 bases, with 13 bases between the two germline ends. The V gene's germline CDR1 is KGHSY and CDR2 FQNENV. As DNA, the CDR3 is TGTGCCAGCAGCCAATCGGGGGACCGCGGGGCTTTCTTT. Translated, it gives CASSQSGDRGAFF.

This chain uses TRBV7-2 with TRBJ1-6; possibly TRBD1 for D (6 bases). This CDR3 has 16 residues. Germline loops: CDR1 SGHTA, CDR2 FQGNSA. V was cut by 3 bases and J by 1 base, with 10 bases left in between. The CDR3 loop reads CASSFGQRSYNSPLHF. CDR3 nucleotide sequence: TGTGCCAGCAGCTTCGGACAGAGATCCTATAATTCACCCCTCCACTTT.